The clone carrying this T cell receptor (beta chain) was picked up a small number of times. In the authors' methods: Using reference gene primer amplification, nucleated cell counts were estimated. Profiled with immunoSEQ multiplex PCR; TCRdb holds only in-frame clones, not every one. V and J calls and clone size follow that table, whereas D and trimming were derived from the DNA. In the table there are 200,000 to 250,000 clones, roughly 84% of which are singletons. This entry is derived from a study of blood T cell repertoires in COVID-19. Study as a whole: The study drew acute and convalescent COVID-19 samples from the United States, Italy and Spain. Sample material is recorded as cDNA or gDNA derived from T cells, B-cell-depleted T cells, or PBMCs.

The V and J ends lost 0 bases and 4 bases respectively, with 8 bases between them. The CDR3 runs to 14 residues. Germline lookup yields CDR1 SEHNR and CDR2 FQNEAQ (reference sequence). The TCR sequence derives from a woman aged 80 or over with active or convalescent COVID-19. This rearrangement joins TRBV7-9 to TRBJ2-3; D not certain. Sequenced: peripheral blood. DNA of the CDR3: TGTGCCAGCAGCTTAGCGCGGTCCGCAGATACGCAGTATTTT. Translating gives CASSLARSADTQYF.